The clone carrying this T cell receptor beta chain was seen only once. The antigen is unknown. Measured with immunoSEQ multiplex PCR; TCRdb has only the in-frame clones, and not every one. The sample includes more than 70,000 clones, about 83% of them seen just once. This CDR3 is 14 amino acids long. Germline loops: CDR1 SQVTM, CDR2 ANQGSEA. Trimming pared 5 bases from V and 8 bases from J, leaving 18 bases between. This sample stems from a study of OX40 agonist ivuxolimab in advanced cancers. The study's findings and limits: Clones of CD4+ and CD8+ blood T cells grew by week 6 at doses of 0.1 to 3.0 mg/kg. Specificity for antigen went undetermined in the expanded peripheral T cells.

Blood specimens came from baseline, cycle 4 day 1, and cycle 7 day 1. The TCR sequence derives from an adult with an advanced solid tumor such as melanoma, head and neck, liver or kidney cancer. Material: CD4+ or CD8+ T cells sorted from blood, obtained in a trial of the OX40 agonist ivuxolimab. This chain connects TRBV29-1 to TRBJ2-2; D is unresolved. The CDR3 loop is CSVPGPAFLGELFF. DNA of the CDR3: TGCAGCGTTCCCGGACCAGCCTTCCTTGGGGAGCTGTTTTTT.